This T cell receptor (beta chain) originates from a study of Ad26.COV2.S vaccination and SARS-CoV-2 variants. On the study more broadly: The authors gave Ad26.COV2.S intramuscularly, either once or twice 56 days apart.

Treatment defined: around 19 received Ad26.COV2.S at low or high dose, single or two shots; several received placebo; per-sample allocation not given. Day 63 after the first injection of vaccine or placebo was the sampling time. Findings and caveats of the study: An underestimation of total T cell responses may have resulted from the TCR breadth and depth analyses. Across vaccine and placebo recipients, the breadth of non-spike TCRs was similar. Post-vaccination breadth of spike-specific CD8+ and CD4+ T cell responses was reportedly substantial.

Repertoires were generated with immunoSEQ multiplex PCR, while TCRdb's copy carries only in-frame clones and drops some. The repertoire includes hundreds of thousands of clones, roughly 90% of them detected once, and nearly 1.5% sits in the top ten. A remark on this clone: What it recognizes is unknown.

Trimming cost V 3 bases and J 4 bases; bases outside gene matches: 7. Germline lookup yields CDR1 SGHRS and CDR2 YFSETQ. The CDR3 spans 15 residues. The chain couples TRBV5-1 to TRBJ1-3, with TRBD1 matching 7 bases. The TCR sequence derives from a person between 18 and 65 years old who received the Ad26.COV2.S COVID-19 vaccine or a placebo. Sequences were derived from peripheral blood, sampled in a trial of Ad26.COV2.S vaccine versus placebo. The CDR3 region has the DNA TGCGCCAGCAGCTCGGAGACAGGGACCGGAAACACCATATATTTT. Translation: CASSSETGTGNTIYF.